This TCR beta chain was sequenced during a study of T-cell reconstitution after alpha-beta-depleted transplantation in children. This clonotype was detected a few times. A library of TCRbeta sequences, prepared with unique molecular identifiers, was generated. TCRdb fed the PCR reads into MiXCR, producing one record per CDR3 protein. The profile shows more than 550,000 distinct CDR3 sequences, about 10% of them singletons. Germline loops: CDR1 SQVTM, CDR2 ANQGSEA. The CDR3 totals 15 residues. V gave up 6 bases and J gave up 8 bases; unmatched junction bases: 13. The sequence was collected from a human donor who donated a stem cell graft to a child with acute myeloid leukemia. Material: PBMCs from the stem cell graft donor, obtained from the stem cell graft. J is TRBJ2-1 and V is TRBV29-1; 10 bases align to TRBD2. The CDR3, as DNA: TGCAGCGTCGCACTACCTAGCGGGAGTCGCGATGAGCAGTTCTTC. This sequence encodes CSVALPSGSRDEQFF.